This TCR beta chain is drawn from a study of beta chain features in type 1 diabetes. General study findings and limits: Sequencing the cDNA could make cells with high TCR expression show up more than they should.

A note on this clone: Its antigen is not identified.

The investigators reverse transcribed all of the isolated RNA, so they sequenced expressed TCRB transcripts. The data were produced by immunoSEQ multiplex PCR, yet TCRdb's version contains in-frame clones alone and is incomplete. The table shows almost 350,000 clones, with roughly 8% occurring only once. The TCR sequence derives from a woman between 18 and 30 years old in good health. Material for sequencing was central memory CD4+ T cells from blood.

The CDR3 protein is CASSESSGLVANVLTF. CDR3 nucleotides: TGTGCCAGCAGCGAGAGTAGTGGTTTAGTGGCCAACGTCCTGACTTTC. The chain couples TRBV7-8 to TRBJ2-6; the D is unclear. The germline V gene has CDR1 SGHVS and CDR2 FQNEAQ. Trimming cost V 5 bases and J 6 bases, with 17 bases left between them. This CDR3 is 16 amino acids long.